This T cell receptor (beta chain) came from a study of response to subunit inactivated influenza vaccine. Regarding the study as a whole: The authors suggested that few new T cells are recruited per seasonal influenza vaccination.

Many counts were recorded for this clonotype. Its antigen is as yet unknown. TCRdb fed the RT-PCR reads into MiXCR, producing one record per CDR3 protein. The data show roughly 710,000 distinct CDR3 sequences, with around 13% seen just once and approximately 7.6% held by the top ten. The germline V gene has CDR1 SEHNR and CDR2 FQNEAQ (reference sequence). Between the trimmed V and J ends, which lost 1 base and 0 bases, there was a span of 10 bases. The CDR3 sequence is 16 residues long. This TCR came from a man in his fifties or sixties who received an inactivated influenza vaccine. The gene calls are TRBV7-9 and TRBJ1-3; weak D call: TRBD1 (5 bases). The sequences come from PBMCs from blood, collected about 14 days before vaccination. CDR3 nucleotides: TGTGCCAGCAGCTTAGAGCCAGGGATCTCTGGAAACACCATATATTTT. Residues: CASSLEPGISGNTIYF.